This T cell receptor beta chain was captured in a study of blood T cell repertoires in COVID-19. The overall study: PBMCs, B-cell-depleted T cells, or T cells provided the cDNA or gDNA that made up the material.

For this clone: One junction end does not reproduce the germline sequence, and a read error may be involved.

CDR1 is SSHAT, CDR2 FNYEAQ, per germline (reference sequence). CDR3 length equals 15 residues. Original processing methods: Reference gene primers were amplified, and this amplification served to estimate nucleated cell counts. Clones were read by immunoSEQ multiplex PCR, and TCRdb kept only the in-frame ones, dropping some. V and J calls and clone size follow that table, whereas D and trimming were derived from the DNA. The sample comprises around 310,000 clones, around 87% of which are singletons, and 0.8% to 1.3% rests with the top ten. The clonotype originates from a middle-aged woman with COVID-19, enrolled during active disease. Material for sequencing was peripheral blood. The V and J genes are TRBV7-7 and TRBJ2-2; D is possibly TRBD2 (5 bases). The CDR3 protein is CASSPYGSGTGELFF. CDR3 bases: TGTGCTAGCAGCCCCTACGGATCGGGGACCGGGGAGCTGTTTTTT.